This T cell receptor beta chain was sequenced for a study of cytotoxic CD8 clonotypes in ibrutinib-treated CLL. Findings and caveats of the study: Before falling back toward baseline at progression, clonality had risen at the time of ibrutinib response.

Assay: immunoSEQ multiplex PCR; the TCRdb copy retains only in-frame clones and omits some. The table records approximately 350,000 clones, roughly 71% of them present only once. The length of the CDR3 is 14 residues. With V trimmed by 1 base and J by 14 bases, 9 bases remained unmatched. Per germline, CDR1 SGHDT and CDR2 YYEEEE. As for this clone: Its antigen is currently unknown.

The gene calls are TRBV5-6 and TRBJ1-6; TRBD1 matches 7 bases. The clonotype was recovered from a human donor with chronic lymphocytic leukemia. Sequenced here: PBMCs, sampled after 36 months of ibrutinib treatment. CDR3 in DNA: TGTGCCAGCAGCTTGAGGGGACAGTCAAGTGCCCTCCACTTT. Its protein is CASSLRGQSSALHF.